Listed below are T cell receptor beta chains from one sample, sequenced in a study of patients and donors after allogeneic stem cell transplantation. TCRdb passed the RT-PCR reads through MiXCR, listing each CDR3 protein once. The table includes about a million distinct CDR3 sequences, 18% detected once. The source material was blood, either unsorted or a sorted T cell fraction (not recorded which). These receptors were collected from a human donor who was either an allogeneic HSCT recipient or a stem cell or donor lymphocyte infusion donor (not recorded which). It is not recorded whose cells these are; they may come from a transplant donor. CDR3s include the opening cysteine and the closing phenylalanine or tryptophan. D genes are given only for firm matches. Expanded clones are given a class, and other clones once, few, many or no size at all.

j_gene: TRBJ1-2
abundance: few
d_gene: NA
v_gene: TRBV12-3/TRBV12-4
CDR3aa: CASTYRGPTNYGYTF
CDR3nt: TGTGCCAGCACCTATAGGGGCCCTACAAACTATGGCTACACCTTC

j_gene: TRBJ2-7
abundance: NA
d_gene: TRBD2
v_gene: TRBV27
CDR3aa: CASIRFLRGGASYEQYF
CDR3nt: TGTGCCAGCATCCGTTTCCTCCGCGGGGGGGCCTCCTACGAGCAGTACTTC

j_gene: TRBJ2-3
abundance: NA
d_gene: NA
v_gene: TRBV12-3/TRBV12-4
CDR3aa: CASSLKASSTDTQYF
CDR3nt: TGTGCCAGCAGTTTGAAAGCGTCTAGCACAGATACGCAGTATTTT

j_gene: TRBJ2-2
abundance: few
d_gene: TRBD2
v_gene: TRBV6-1
CDR3aa: CASLRLAGGLFAGELFF
CDR3nt: TGTGCCAGCCTACGACTAGCGGGGGGGCTCTTCGCCGGGGAGCTGTTTTTT

j_gene: TRBJ2-3
abundance: NA
d_gene: NA
v_gene: TRBV3-1
CDR3aa: CASSLQGSRQYF
CDR3nt: TGTGCCAGCAGCCTCCAAGGCTCTCGGCAGTATTTT

j_gene: TRBJ1-2
abundance: many
d_gene: TRBD1
v_gene: TRBV30
CDR3aa: CAWTRDSDGYTF
CDR3nt: TGTGCCTGGACCCGGGACAGCGATGGCTACACCTTC

j_gene: TRBJ2-7
abundance: many
d_gene: NA
v_gene: TRBV6-2/TRBV6-3
CDR3aa: CASSYSSEQYF
CDR3nt: TGTGCCAGCAGTTACTCGAGCGAGCAGTACTTC

j_gene: TRBJ2-7
abundance: many
d_gene: NA
v_gene: TRBV9
CDR3aa: CASSVAEGDYEQYF
CDR3nt: TGTGCCAGCAGCGTAGCGGAGGGGGACTACGAGCAGTACTTC

j_gene: TRBJ2-2
abundance: NA
d_gene: TRBD1
v_gene: TRBV2
CDR3aa: CASRLTGVWYSGELFF
CDR3nt: TGTGCCAGCAGGCTTACAGGGGTCTGGTATTCCGGGGAGCTGTTTTTT

j_gene: TRBJ1-1
abundance: few
d_gene: NA
v_gene: TRBV4-3
CDR3aa: CASSQAEFNTEAFF
CDR3nt: TGCGCCAGCAGCCAAGCGGAATTTAACACTGAAGCTTTCTTT

j_gene: TRBJ2-7
abundance: NA
d_gene: NA
v_gene: TRBV12-3/TRBV12-4
CDR3aa: CASIIQGSFYEQYF
CDR3nt: TGTGCCAGCATTATTCAGGGGTCTTTCTACGAGCAGTACTTC

j_gene: TRBJ2-1
abundance: few
d_gene: NA
v_gene: TRBV9
CDR3aa: CASGGGRGGEQFF
CDR3nt: TGTGCCAGCGGAGGGGGACGAGGCGGTGAGCAGTTCTTC

j_gene: TRBJ2-2
abundance: few
d_gene: NA
v_gene: TRBV5-1
CDR3aa: CATRRGVADYTGELFF
CDR3nt: TGCGCCACCAGAAGAGGTGTAGCGGACTACACCGGGGAGCTGTTTTTT

j_gene: TRBJ2-3
abundance: NA
d_gene: NA
v_gene: TRBV27
CDR3aa: CASSFGQGAQYF
CDR3nt: TGTGCCAGCAGTTTCGGGCAAGGGGCGCAGTATTTT

j_gene: TRBJ1-1
abundance: few
d_gene: NA
v_gene: TRBV29-1
CDR3aa: CSVGPGQWMNTEAFF
CDR3nt: TGCAGCGTTGGCCCGGGACAATGGATGAACACTGAAGCTTTCTTT

j_gene: TRBJ1-1
abundance: NA
d_gene: NA
v_gene: TRBV5-1
CDR3aa: CASSLVLGQGAEAFF
CDR3nt: TGCGCCAGCAGCTTGGTTCTGGGGCAAGGCGCTGAAGCTTTCTTT

j_gene: TRBJ1-5
abundance: NA
d_gene: TRBD1
v_gene: TRBV12-3/TRBV12-4
CDR3aa: CASSQGQGQPQHF
CDR3nt: TGTGCCAGCAGCCAGGGACAGGGACAGCCCCAGCATTTT

j_gene: TRBJ2-3
abundance: NA
d_gene: TRBD2
v_gene: TRBV7-3
CDR3aa: CASSSQPGREDTDTQYF
CDR3nt: TGTGCCAGCAGCTCCCAACCGGGGCGGGAGGACACAGATACGCAGTATTTT

j_gene: TRBJ1-6
abundance: few
d_gene: TRBD1
v_gene: TRBV25-1
CDR3aa: CASSQLDRGYNSPLHF
CDR3nt: TGTGCCAGCAGCCAACTGGACAGGGGGTATAATTCACCCCTCCACTTT

j_gene: TRBJ2-1
abundance: NA
d_gene: TRBD2
v_gene: TRBV5-1
CDR3aa: CASSLRSGGSNEQFF
CDR3nt: TGCGCCAGCAGCCTCCGCTCGGGGGGGTCCAATGAGCAGTTCTTC

j_gene: TRBJ1-2
abundance: few
d_gene: TRBD1
v_gene: TRBV24-1
CDR3aa: CATSDIRDREWSYTF
CDR3nt: TGTGCCACCAGTGATATCCGGGACAGGGAGTGGAGCTACACCTTC

j_gene: TRBJ1-1
abundance: NA
d_gene: NA
v_gene: TRBV15
CDR3aa: CATSSTGDTEAFF
CDR3nt: TGTGCCACCAGCAGTACAGGAGACACTGAAGCTTTCTTT

j_gene: TRBJ2-7
abundance: few
d_gene: TRBD1
v_gene: TRBV12-3/TRBV12-4
CDR3aa: CASSLRGQGSEQYF
CDR3nt: TGTGCCAGCAGTTTAAGGGGACAGGGAAGCGAGCAGTACTTC

j_gene: TRBJ2-2
abundance: many
d_gene: NA
v_gene: TRBV12-3/TRBV12-4
CDR3aa: CASSLGGRSNTGELFF
CDR3nt: TGTGCCAGCAGCCTAGGAGGCCGTTCGAACACCGGGGAGCTGTTTTTT

j_gene: TRBJ2-3
abundance: many
d_gene: NA
v_gene: TRBV12-3/TRBV12-4
CDR3aa: CASSPWMSTDTQYF
CDR3nt: TGTGCCAGCAGTCCCTGGATGAGCACAGATACGCAGTATTTT

j_gene: TRBJ2-2
abundance: few
d_gene: TRBD2
v_gene: TRBV27
CDR3aa: CASSFFRGRGSGELFF
CDR3nt: TGTGCCAGCAGTTTTTTTAGAGGGAGGGGCAGCGGGGAGCTGTTTTTT

j_gene: TRBJ1-2
abundance: NA
d_gene: TRBD1
v_gene: TRBV6-1
CDR3aa: CASRIPGGGYGYTF
CDR3nt: TGTGCCAGCAGAATTCCAGGGGGAGGCTATGGCTACACCTTC

j_gene: TRBJ2-1
abundance: few
d_gene: NA
v_gene: TRBV6-1
CDR3aa: CASSNDGVARGEQFF
CDR3nt: TGTGCCAGCAGTAATGATGGTGTCGCCCGCGGGGAGCAGTTCTTC

j_gene: TRBJ2-1
abundance: NA
d_gene: TRBD2
v_gene: TRBV15
CDR3aa: CATSREAGGVSNEQFF
CDR3nt: TGTGCCACCAGCAGAGAGGCGGGGGGCGTTTCGAATGAGCAGTTCTTC

j_gene: TRBJ2-7
abundance: NA
d_gene: TRBD2
v_gene: TRBV7-8
CDR3aa: CASSSPRGKVDEQYF
CDR3nt: TGTGCCAGCAGCTCTCCGCGGGGGAAGGTGGACGAGCAGTACTTC

j_gene: TRBJ1-6
abundance: NA
d_gene: NA
v_gene: TRBV21-1
CDR3aa: CASSMRDRGNSPLHF
CDR3nt: TGTGCCAGCAGCATGCGGGACAGGGGGAATTCACCCCTCCACTTT

j_gene: TRBJ2-7
abundance: few
d_gene: NA
v_gene: TRBV3-1
CDR3aa: CASSQGPPGAISYEQYF
CDR3nt: TGTGCCAGCAGCCAAGGCCCTCCAGGGGCGATTTCCTACGAGCAGTACTTC

j_gene: TRBJ1-5
abundance: NA
d_gene: NA
v_gene: TRBV7-8
CDR3aa: CASSFGWKKSAAQPQHF
CDR3nt: TGTGCCAGCAGCTTCGGGTGGAAAAAGTCTGCGGCTCAGCCCCAGCATTTT

j_gene: TRBJ2-5
abundance: NA
d_gene: TRBD2
v_gene: TRBV19
CDR3aa: CASSSEGGLAGQETQYF
CDR3nt: TGTGCCAGTAGTTCCGAAGGGGGACTAGCGGGGCAAGAGACCCAGTACTTC

j_gene: TRBJ2-3
abundance: few
d_gene: NA
v_gene: TRBV20-1
CDR3aa: CSARDPFGHGGTDTQYF
CDR3nt: TGCAGTGCTAGAGATCCGTTCGGGCACGGTGGCACAGATACGCAGTATTTT

j_gene: TRBJ1-2
abundance: NA
d_gene: NA
v_gene: TRBV6-2/TRBV6-3
CDR3aa: CASSYGNRDGYTF
CDR3nt: TGTGCCAGCAGTTACGGGAACAGGGATGGCTACACCTTC

j_gene: TRBJ1-6
abundance: NA
d_gene: TRBD1
v_gene: TRBV6-1
CDR3aa: CASSTDRGRSYNSPLHF
CDR3nt: TGTGCCAGCAGCACCGACAGGGGTAGATCCTATAATTCACCCCTCCACTTT

j_gene: TRBJ2-7
abundance: few
d_gene: TRBD2
v_gene: TRBV5-1
CDR3aa: CASSRTSGRYSYEQYF
CDR3nt: TGCGCCAGCAGCAGGACTAGCGGGAGGTACTCCTACGAGCAGTACTTC

j_gene: TRBJ2-1
abundance: NA
d_gene: TRBD2
v_gene: TRBV20-1
CDR3aa: CSAEGLAGGPSYNEQFF
CDR3nt: TGCAGTGCGGAGGGACTAGCGGGAGGCCCATCCTACAATGAGCAGTTCTTC

j_gene: TRBJ1-1
abundance: many
d_gene: NA
v_gene: TRBV12-3/TRBV12-4
CDR3aa: CASRYDTEAFF
CDR3nt: TGTGCCAGCAGGTATGACACTGAAGCTTTCTTT

j_gene: TRBJ2-7
abundance: NA
d_gene: NA
v_gene: TRBV6-1
CDR3aa: CARSWTAENYEQYF
CDR3nt: TGTGCCAGGTCTTGGACGGCAGAGAATTACGAGCAGTACTTC